This T cell receptor beta chain was sequenced during a study of identical twins. Whole-study findings and limits: A lower insertion count was a feature of abundant cord blood beta clonotypes, with no such feature in memory repertoires. Sequences that were out-of-frame, alpha and twin-shared displayed an excess of low generation probability. Partly confounded zero-insertion analyses could result from invariant MAIT and iNKT cells.

The length of the CDR3 is 14 residues. The ends were cut back, 3 bases at V and 2 bases at J, with 10 bases in the middle. This clonotype came up many times. Antigen unknown. TCRdb re-derived calls from the 5' RACE reads in MiXCR, one entry per CDR3 protein. The top ten clones hold about 0.27% of a sample with 1.5 million to 2 million distinct CDR3 sequences, about 32% of them seen once. The sequencing sample was made of cord blood. The source is a newborn girl in good health. V is TRBV12-3 or TRBV12-4 and J is TRBJ2-5, with D unresolved. The CDR3 DNA is TGTGCCAGCAGTTTCGGCCAGCTACAAGAGACCCAGTACTTC. Amino acids: CASSFGQLQETQYF.